This is a list of T cell receptor beta chains from one sample in a study of cytomegalovirus exposure and HLA in healthy donors. Assay used: immunoSEQ multiplex PCR; TCRdb lists only in-frame clones, some missing. The sample includes fewer than 85,000 clones, around 76% of them seen just once. Material for sequencing was PBMCs. The receptors come from a male donor in good health and CMV-seropositive. The CDR3 runs from the conserved cysteine through the conserved F or W. Fields, in order: CDR3 DNA, CDR3 protein, J gene, V gene, CDR3 length, D gene, clone size. A D gene is named only where the DNA matches it firmly. Size tells how often a clone was seen (once, few, many) or the class of an expanded clone, and some rows leave it out.

TGTGCCAGCAGCCAGACAGGGGGGCCCCAGCATTTT | CASSQTGGPQHF | TRBJ1-5 | TRBV7-9 | 12 | TRBD1 | .
TGTGCCAGCAGCACACAGGCAACTAATGAAAAACTGTTTTTT | CASSTQATNEKLFF | TRBJ1-4 | TRBV7-9 | 14 | . | .
TGCGCCAGCAGCCAAGAAGAAAGGGGGGGTAATGAAAAACTGTTTTTT | CASSQEERGGNEKLFF | TRBJ1-4 | TRBV4-1 | 16 | . | .
TGCGCCAGCAGCCAGCCCCGGGACAGGGGGCCCTCTGGAAACACCATATATTTT | CASSQPRDRGPSGNTIYF | TRBJ1-3 | TRBV4-1 | 18 | TRBD1 | .
TGTGCCAGCAATACGAGGCGCAGCGGGGAGCTGTTTTTT | CASNTRRSGELFF | TRBJ2-2 | TRBV6-5 | 13 | . | .
TGTGCCAGCAGCTTCCCCTTTGTGGGGGGGATCACTGAAGCTTTCTTT | CASSFPFVGGITEAFF | TRBJ1-1 | TRBV7-2 | 16 | . | .
TGTGCCAGCAGTTGGACAGTTATTCTACGAGAGCAGTACTTC | CASSWTVILREQYF | TRBJ2-7 | TRBV2 | 14 | . | .
TGTGCCAGTAGTAGAGGAAATGGGAATGAGCAGTTCTTC | CASSRGNGNEQFF | TRBJ2-1 | TRBV19 | 13 | . | .
TGTGCCAGCAGTCTGTCGGGGGGGTACGGCTCCTACAATGAGCAGTTCTTC | CASSLSGGYGSYNEQFF | TRBJ2-1 | TRBV7-2 | 17 | TRBD2 | once
TGTGCCAGCAGTCCTGGAGGCACAGATACGCAGTATTTT | CASSPGGTDTQYF | TRBJ2-3 | TRBV6-1 | 13 | . | .
TGCGCCAGCAGCAAGGGAGACAGGGGGGGCAACGAGCAGTACTTC | CASSKGDRGGNEQYF | TRBJ2-7 | TRBV5-1 | 15 | TRBD1 | .
TGTGCCAGCAGTTCGATCGACAGGGCTGGGGCCAACGTCCTGACTTTC | CASSSIDRAGANVLTF | TRBJ2-6 | TRBV28 | 16 | TRBD1 | once
TGTGCCAGCAGACCCGGGACAGGGGGTCGGACTAGCGGGCCTCACTTC | CASRPGTGGRTSGPHF | TRBJ2-7 | TRBV11-2 | 16 | . | .
TGTGCCAGTAGTATCGGCTCCAGGATCTCCCACGAGCAGTACTTC | CASSIGSRISHEQYF | TRBJ2-7 | TRBV19 | 15 | . | once
TGTGCCAGCAGCCAAGGGTTTGATCTAGCGGGGGTGCGGAATGAGCAGTTCTTC | CASSQGFDLAGVRNEQFF | TRBJ2-1 | TRBV4-2 | 18 | TRBD2 | .
TGTGCCAGCAGCCGATGGAGGGACGAGCAGTACTTC | CASSRWRDEQYF | TRBJ2-7 | TRBV28 | 12 | . | .
TGTTCCAGCAGCTTAGGCCTAGCGGGAGGGCCAGGCGGGGAGCTGTTTTTT | CSSSLGLAGGPGGELFF | TRBJ2-2 | TRBV7-9 | 17 | TRBD2 | .
TGTGCCAGCAGCTTATCCCGCCCGGGAAGAAACTATGGCTACACCTTC | CASSLSRPGRNYGYTF | TRBJ1-2 | TRBV7-9 | 16 | . | .
TGCAGCGTCCGTTGGGGGGGAGAGACCCAGTACTTC | CSVRWGGETQYF | TRBJ2-5 | TRBV29-1 | 12 | TRBD2 | .
TGTGCCAGCAGCTTAATACTGCACAATGAGCAGTTCTTC | CASSLILHNEQFF | TRBJ2-1 | TRBV14 | 13 | . | .
TGCGCCAGCAGCTTGGCCCCGACAGGCGGAAGCTATGCCTACACCTTC | CASSLAPTGGSYAYTF | TRBJ1-2 | TRBV5-1 | 16 | . | .
TGTGCCAGCAGCGTAGCTATGACAGGGGCCACCATATATTTT | CASSVAMTGATIYF | TRBJ1-3 | TRBV9 | 14 | TRBD1 | .
TGCGCCAGCAGCTTGGCGTTGTTTTCAGGGAATGGCTACACCTTC | CASSLALFSGNGYTF | TRBJ1-2 | TRBV5-1 | 15 | . | .
TGTGCCAGCAGCTACTTTGGGGGGAGCTCTGGAAACACCATATATTTT | CASSYFGGSSGNTIYF | TRBJ1-3 | TRBV5-8 | 16 | . | .
TGTGCCAGCAGCTATAGACAACACAATGAGCAGTTCTTC | CASSYRQHNEQFF | TRBJ2-1 | TRBV7-8 | 13 | . | .
TGTGCCAGCAGTTTATTATTAACGGGACAGAACCCTTCAGATACGCAGTATTTT | CASSLLLTGQNPSDTQYF | TRBJ2-3 | TRBV27 | 18 | TRBD1 | .
TGTGCCAGCAGTTACCTGCGACTCTACGAGCAGTACTTC | CASSYLRLYEQYF | TRBJ2-7 | TRBV6-6 | 13 | . | .
TGTGCCAGCAGCCGCAGACAGGGGTCTAATGAAAAACTGTTTTTT | CASSRRQGSNEKLFF | TRBJ1-4 | TRBV6-5 | 15 | TRBD1 | few
TGTGCCAGCAGCTTAGAAGCGGGGCACAATGAGCAGTTCTTC | CASSLEAGHNEQFF | TRBJ2-1 | TRBV7-2 | 14 | TRBD2 | .
TGTGCCAGCAGCCCAGAGACAGGCGTGCAAGAGACCCAGTACTTC | CASSPETGVQETQYF | TRBJ2-5 | TRBV11-2 | 15 | . | .
TGTGCCAGCAGTCCCAGGTACAATCAGCCCCAGCATTTT | CASSPRYNQPQHF | TRBJ1-5 | TRBV6-4 | 13 | . | .
TGTGCCAGCAGCTTGGTCGGGGGGTGGAACACCGGGGAGCTGTTTTTT | CASSLVGGWNTGELFF | TRBJ2-2 | TRBV5-4 | 16 | TRBD2 | .
TGTGCCAGCAGCTCGGCCCAGAACAGCTCTGAAGCTTTCTTT | CASSSAQNSSEAFF | TRBJ1-1 | TRBV13 | 14 | . | .
TGTGCCAGCAGCCAAACAGGGGATCCTAATGAAAAACTGTTTTTT | CASSQTGDPNEKLFF | TRBJ1-4 | TRBV7-9 | 15 | TRBD1 | .
TGTGCCAGCAGCGTGCAGGGTAATGAGCAGTTCTTC | CASSVQGNEQFF | TRBJ2-1 | TRBV9 | 12 | . | .
TGCAGTGCTCGTTACACTGAAGCTTTCTTT | CSARYTEAFF | TRBJ1-1 | TRBV20-1 | 10 | . | .
TGTGCCAGCAGTTTAACAGGGGGAAACACCATATATTTT | CASSLTGGNTIYF | TRBJ1-3 | TRBV28 | 13 | . | .
TGTGCCAGCAGACCAGGGGCATCCGGCTACGAGCAGTACTTC | CASRPGASGYEQYF | TRBJ2-7 | TRBV6-6 | 14 | . | .
TGTGCCAGCAGCTTAGTTCAGGGTAATTCACCCCTCCACTTT | CASSLVQGNSPLHF | TRBJ1-6 | TRBV7-2 | 14 | . | .
TGTGCCAGCAGCGGAAGTTTCGGGGTTCGGGTCGGAAAGGAGCTGTTTTTT | CASSGSFGVRVGKELFF | TRBJ2-2 | TRBV5-4 | 17 | . | .
TGTGCCAGCAGCCGTGCTAGGATTAGCAATCAGCCCCAGCATTTT | CASSRARISNQPQHF | TRBJ1-5 | TRBV7-8 | 15 | . | .
TGTGCCTCTAAAACAGGGAACGACGTGGGGGGGAATTCACCCCTCCACTTT | CASKTGNDVGGNSPLHF | TRBJ1-6 | TRBV30 | 17 | . | .
TGTGCCAGCCAACAGGGCCGCTACGAGCAGTACTTC | CASQQGRYEQYF | TRBJ2-7 | TRBV6-1 | 12 | . | .
TGTGCCAGCAGCACAATACAGCCATCCGGTGGCTACACCTTC | CASSTIQPSGGYTF | TRBJ1-2 | TRBV5-4 | 14 | . | .
TGTGCCAGCAGCCTGGAGGCTGTGACAGGGACCTACGAGCAGTACTTC | CASSLEAVTGTYEQYF | TRBJ2-7 | TRBV7-2 | 16 | TRBD1 | .
TGTGCCAGCAGTCCGTCCGGGAGCCCCTCCTACGAGCAGTACTTC | CASSPSGSPSYEQYF | TRBJ2-7 | TRBV28 | 15 | . | .
TGTGCCAGCAGCTTAAGGGGGGGCTTGCAAGAGACCCAGTACTTC | CASSLRGGLQETQYF | TRBJ2-5 | TRBV7-7 | 15 | . | .
TGTGCCAGCTCACCGCGGCTAGCGGCAACCTCTAGCACAGATACGCAGTATTTT | CASSPRLAATSSTDTQYF | TRBJ2-3 | TRBV18 | 18 | TRBD2 | .
TGTGCCAGCAGTTCCCACGGCGGGTTGGGAGATACGCAGTATTTT | CASSSHGGLGDTQYF | TRBJ2-3 | TRBV6-6 | 15 | . | .
TGCGCCAGCAGCCCGGGTCTAGCCAAAAACATTCAGTACTTC | CASSPGLAKNIQYF | TRBJ2-4 | TRBV5-1 | 14 | . | .
TGTGCCAGCAGCGGGGGACAGTTTGGAAACACCATATATTTT | CASSGGQFGNTIYF | TRBJ1-3 | TRBV5-6 | 14 | TRBD1 | once
TGTGCTAGTGGTTTGGTATTAGGGCGGGGGGGGCCAGATACGCAGTATTTT | CASGLVLGRGGPDTQYF | TRBJ2-3 | TRBV12-5 | 17 | TRBD2 | once
TGCGCCAGCAGCTCTAGCGGGCTTAGGGACGAGCAGTACTTC | CASSSSGLRDEQYF | TRBJ2-7 | TRBV5-1 | 14 | TRBD2 | few
TGCGCCAGCAGCTTTTTGGGGGCGATGACCTCTGGGGCCAACGTCCTGACTTTC | CASSFLGAMTSGANVLTF | TRBJ2-6 | TRBV5-1 | 18 | . | few
TGTGCCATTCAACTAGCGGCTTACAATGAGCAGTTCTTC | CAIQLAAYNEQFF | TRBJ2-1 | TRBV10-3 | 13 | TRBD2 | .